This T cell receptor (beta chain) is drawn from a study of Ad26.COV2.S vaccination and SARS-CoV-2 variants. Whole-study context: Sample donor was a member of the COV1001 Ad26.COV2.S trial arm. Study conclusions and caveats: Researchers cautioned that TCR breadth and depth analyses may have underestimated total T cell responses. Spike-specific TCR breadth was greater after Ad26.COV2.S than placebo. Recipients of vaccine and of placebo showed similar breadth of their non-spike TCR repertoires.

Here immunoSEQ multiplex PCR was the method, and the copy in TCRdb shows in-frame clones only, minus some. The sample lists about 220,000 clones, roughly 90% seen once, with approximately 11% in the top ten. This clone was picked up one time. Its specificity is unknown. As to treatment: some 19 received Ad26.COV2.S at low or high dose, single or two shots; about 5 received placebo; per-sample allocation not given. Sampling was performed 63 days after the first vaccine or placebo injection. This material consisted of peripheral blood, taken in a trial of Ad26.COV2.S vaccine versus placebo. The clonotype was recovered from a person aged 18-60 years who received the Ad26.COV2.S COVID-19 vaccine or a placebo.

In DNA, the CDR3 is TGTGCCAGCAGCTTACTAGCGGGGGGTGAGACCCAGTACTTC. Its protein product is CASSLLAGGETQYF. This rearrangement joins TRBV11-2 to TRBJ2-5, with 11 bases aligning to TRBD2. CDR3 length: 14 amino acids. Germline CDR1 reads SGHAT; CDR2 reads FQNNGV. J lost 5 bases, V lost 2 bases, and 1 base had no gene match.